Listed below are T cell receptor beta chains from one sample, sequenced in a study of T-cell reconstitution after alpha-beta-depleted transplantation in children. TCRdb fed the PCR reads into MiXCR, producing one record per CDR3 protein. The sample lists some 240,000 distinct CDR3 sequences; approximately 9.8% were seen once. The sequences come from PBMCs from the stem cell graft donor, collected from the stem cell graft. These receptors were taken from a human donor who donated a stem cell graft to a child with SCID. The CDR3 runs from the conserved cysteine through the conserved F or W. A D gene is named only where the DNA matches it firmly. Size tells how often a clone was seen (once, few, many) or the class of an expanded clone, and some rows leave it out.

size,V,D,J,CDR3,DNA
many,TRBV7-3,NA,TRBJ2-3,CASSEKRATDTQYF,TGTGCCAGCAGCGAAAAGCGGGCCACAGATACGCAGTATTTT
many,TRBV19,NA,TRBJ1-1,CASAPPGNTEAFF,TGTGCCAGTGCGCCACCGGGGAACACTGAAGCTTTCTTT
many,TRBV5-1,TRBD1,TRBJ1-1,CASSKTTGRTEAFF,TGCGCCAGCAGTAAAACGACAGGGAGGACTGAAGCTTTCTTT
NA,TRBV7-9,NA,TRBJ2-6,CASSLAGDRGANVLTF,TGTGCCAGCAGCTTAGCGGGGGATCGTGGGGCCAACGTCCTGACTTTC
many,TRBV20-1,TRBD1,TRBJ1-4,CSVSGTGGWFF,TGCAGCGTATCAGGGACAGGGGGCTGGTTTTTT
many,TRBV20-1,NA,TRBJ2-5,CSALDYRTVQETQYF,TGCAGTGCCCTAGATTACCGGACAGTTCAAGAGACCCAGTACTTC
many,TRBV3-1,NA,TRBJ1-1,CASSGPAWGMNTEAFF,TGTGCCAGCAGCGGTCCCGCGTGGGGAATGAACACTGAAGCTTTCTTT
many,TRBV6-2/TRBV6-3,NA,TRBJ1-1,CASSYRGALNTEAFF,TGTGCCAGCAGTTACAGAGGGGCCCTGAACACTGAAGCTTTCTTT
many,TRBV6-1,TRBD1,TRBJ1-2,CASSEFWDSAYGYTF,TGTGCCAGCAGTGAGTTCTGGGACAGCGCATATGGCTACACCTTC
many,TRBV5-6,NA,TRBJ1-4,CASSSWGTNEKLFF,TGTGCCAGCAGCTCTTGGGGAACTAATGAAAAACTGTTTTTT
few,TRBV3-1,NA,TRBJ2-5,CASSRKGQSQYF,TGTGCCAGCAGCCGGAAAGGACAGTCCCAGTACTTC
many,TRBV5-1,TRBD1,TRBJ1-4,CASSFSGTGEEKLFF,TGCGCCAGCAGCTTTTCCGGGACAGGTGAAGAAAAACTGTTTTTT
many,TRBV20-1,TRBD1,TRBJ1-2,CSASRDRVDYGYTF,TGCAGTGCTAGCCGGGACAGGGTTGACTATGGCTACACCTTC
many,TRBV25-1,NA,TRBJ2-2,CASSEFANTGELFF,TGTGCCAGCAGTGAATTCGCGAACACCGGGGAGCTGTTTTTT
many,TRBV9,TRBD1,TRBJ1-1,CASSHRTGDPTEAFF,TGTGCCAGCAGCCACCGGACAGGGGATCCCACTGAAGCTTTCTTT
few,TRBV20-1,NA,TRBJ1-1,CSARAGLMNTEAFF,TGCAGTGCTAGAGCCGGCCTTATGAACACTGAAGCTTTCTTT
many,TRBV5-1,NA,TRBJ1-1,CASSTYSGGDTEAFF,TGCGCCAGCAGCACATACAGCGGTGGGGACACTGAAGCTTTCTTT
many,TRBV3-1,NA,TRBJ2-3,CASSFSPRGTDTQYF,TGTGCCAGCAGCTTTTCGCCACGGGGCACAGATACGCAGTATTTT
many,TRBV20-1,TRBD1,TRBJ2-1,CSARGDRGVVEQFF,TGCAGTGCTAGAGGGGACAGGGGGGTGGTAGAGCAGTTCTTC
many,TRBV24-1,NA,TRBJ2-3,CATRGGLHTDTQYF,TGTGCCACCAGGGGAGGTTTACACACAGATACGCAGTATTTT
many,TRBV27,NA,TRBJ2-2,CASSGTRFTGELFF,TGTGCCAGCAGTGGGACGCGGTTCACCGGGGAGCTGTTTTTT
many,TRBV20-1,NA,TRBJ2-5,CSARVQVETQYF,TGCAGTGCTAGAGTGCAGGTGGAGACCCAGTACTTC
many,TRBV29-1,NA,TRBJ2-3,CSVIRSRGGDTQYF,TGCAGCGTTATCCGGTCGCGGGGAGGCGATACGCAGTATTTT
many,TRBV3-1,TRBD1,TRBJ2-2,CASSQVTGGTGELFF,TGTGCCAGCAGCCAAGTGACAGGGGGGACCGGGGAGCTGTTTTTT
many,TRBV29-1,NA,TRBJ1-1,CSVEDRRFMNTEAFF,TGCAGCGTTGAAGATCGGCGGTTCATGAACACTGAAGCTTTCTTT
many,TRBV24-1,TRBD2,TRBJ2-1,CATSDYSGGVDNEQFF,TGTGCCACCAGTGATTATAGCGGGGGGGTCGACAATGAGCAGTTCTTC
many,TRBV6-5,NA,TRBJ2-7,CASSYSQDKQYF,TGTGCCAGCAGTTACTCACAGGACAAGCAGTACTTC
many,TRBV7-9,NA,TRBJ2-7,CASSTGRGYSYEQYF,TGTGCCAGCAGCACCGGCAGGGGTTACTCCTACGAGCAGTACTTC
many,TRBV20-1,NA,TRBJ1-6,CSAGDGTALHF,TGCAGTGCAGGGGACGGAACAGCCCTCCACTTT
many,TRBV7-2,NA,TRBJ2-3,CASSFRGITDTQYF,TGTGCCAGCAGCTTTAGGGGAATCACAGATACGCAGTATTTT
many,TRBV4-1,NA,TRBJ2-7,CASSLRDGSYEQYF,TGCGCCAGCAGCCTCCGGGACGGTTCCTACGAGCAGTACTTC
few,TRBV2,NA,TRBJ1-2,CASSVDQGYGYTF,TGTGCCAGCAGTGTGGACCAGGGGTATGGCTACACCTTC
many,TRBV28,TRBD1,TRBJ2-7,CASSLTGVPYEQYF,TGTGCCAGCAGTTTAACAGGGGTGCCCTACGAGCAGTACTTC
many,TRBV12-3/TRBV12-4,NA,TRBJ2-5,CASTGQLQETQYF,TGTGCCAGCACCGGACAGCTCCAAGAGACCCAGTACTTC
many,TRBV4-1,NA,TRBJ2-4,CASSQVGASKNIQYF,TGCGCCAGCAGCCAAGTAGGGGCCAGCAAAAACATTCAGTACTTC
NA,TRBV5-5,NA,TRBJ2-2,CASSFPAGSRAGELFF,TGTGCCAGCAGCTTCCCTGCGGGTTCGAGGGCCGGGGAGCTGTTTTTT
many,TRBV29-1,NA,TRBJ1-1,CSVESGAVNTEAFF,TGCAGCGTTGAATCGGGCGCAGTGAACACTGAAGCTTTCTTT
few,TRBV10-3,NA,TRBJ2-7,CAISEQASYEQYF,TGTGCCATCAGTGAACAGGCCTCGTACGAGCAGTACTTC
many,TRBV5-1,TRBD1,TRBJ2-7,CASSRGQVSFGEQYF,TGCGCCAGCAGCCGGGGACAGGTGTCCTTTGGCGAGCAGTACTTC
many,TRBV25-1,TRBD1,TRBJ1-6,CASSAGTANSPLHF,TGTGCCAGCAGTGCGGGGACAGCTAATTCACCCCTCCACTTT
many,TRBV6-1,NA,TRBJ2-5,CASSDQSIRGYETQYF,TGTGCCAGCAGTGATCAAAGTATTCGGGGCTATGAGACCCAGTACTTC
many,TRBV28,TRBD1,TRBJ2-7,CASNPGQSYEQYF,TGTGCCAGCAACCCGGGACAGTCCTACGAGCAGTACTTC
many,TRBV4-3,NA,TRBJ1-2,CASSPARQGIGGYTF,TGCGCCAGCAGCCCTGCCAGGCAGGGTATAGGGGGCTACACCTTC
many,TRBV5-1,NA,TRBJ2-3,CASSLGRGPRPPDTQYF,TGCGCCAGCAGCTTGGGTCGGGGCCCGCGGCCCCCAGATACGCAGTATTTT
many,TRBV20-1,TRBD1,TRBJ2-7,CSARATDRAQYF,TGCAGTGCTAGAGCTACGGACAGGGCGCAATACTTC
NA,TRBV5-1,NA,TRBJ2-3,CASSSDSSTDTQYF,TGCGCCAGCAGCTCGGATTCTAGCACAGATACGCAGTATTTT
few,TRBV5-5,TRBD2,TRBJ2-7,CASSSLRGGYSSYEQYF,TGTGCCAGCAGCTCCCTGCGGGGGGGCTACAGCTCCTACGAGCAGTACTTC
once,TRBV2,NA,TRBJ1-2,CASRGRWLDYGYTF,TGTGCCAGCAGAGGGCGGTGGTTGGACTATGGCTACACCTTC
many,TRBV10-3,TRBD1,TRBJ1-1,CAISEISTGGHTEAFF,TGTGCCATCAGTGAGATCTCGACAGGGGGGCACACTGAAGCTTTCTTT
few,TRBV20-1,NA,TRBJ1-1,CSARANLMNTEAFF,TGCAGTGCCCGGGCCAACCTTATGAACACTGAAGCTTTCTTT
many,TRBV6-5,NA,TRBJ2-5,CASSYTRGETQYF,TGTGCCAGCAGTTACACCCGTGGAGAGACCCAGTACTTC
NA,TRBV7-9,NA,TRBJ2-1,CACSLGQVNYNEQFF,TGTGCCTGCAGCTTAGGGCAGGTAAATTACAATGAGCAGTTCTTC
NA,TRBV18,NA,TRBJ1-5,CASSSGMDSNQPQHF,TGTGCCAGCTCATCAGGAATGGATAGCAATCAGCCCCAGCATTTT
NA,TRBV15,NA,TRBJ1-1,CATSSYRELNTEAFF,TGTGCCACCAGCAGTTACAGGGAACTGAACACTGAAGCTTTCTTT
many,TRBV12-3/TRBV12-4,NA,TRBJ2-3,CASTWGAGRTDTQYF,TGTGCCAGCACGTGGGGGGCCGGGAGGACAGATACGCAGTATTTT
NA,TRBV12-3/TRBV12-4,NA,TRBJ2-1,CASRTPRAYNEQFF,TGTGCCAGCCGGACCCCACGGGCTTACAATGAGCAGTTCTTC
many,TRBV7-9,NA,TRBJ2-7,CASSLMQDEQYF,TGTGCCAGCAGCTTAATGCAGGACGAGCAGTACTTC
many,TRBV28,TRBD1,TRBJ2-7,CASSLGTGIYEQYF,TGTGCCAGCAGTTTAGGGACAGGAATCTACGAGCAGTACTTC
many,TRBV20-1,TRBD1,TRBJ2-5,CSAGQTGGQETQYF,TGCAGTGCTGGCCAGACAGGGGGTCAAGAGACCCAGTACTTC